These T cell receptor beta chains were read from a single sample in a study of blood T cells in healthy people across ages. Via MiXCR, TCRdb re-called the 5' RACE reads, giving one row per CDR3 protein. The sample has roughly 1,500,000 distinct CDR3 sequences; 30% to 40% are singletons. Sequenced sample: blood. The receptors were sampled from a woman in her 30s in good health. Each CDR3 is given with its conserved first and last residue. A D gene is named only where the DNA matches it firmly. Not all rows give a size; the values are once, few, many and, for expanded clones, a class.

cdr3_aa cdr3_nt j_call d_call clone_size cdr3_length v_call
CASSLSEGEGYGYTF TGTGCCAGCAGTTTATCTGAGGGGGAGGGTTATGGCTACACCTTC TRBJ1-2 . . 15 TRBV28
CASSLARRGEDTQYF TGTGCCAGCAGTTTAGCGCGGCGGGGGGAAGATACGCAGTATTTT TRBJ2-3 TRBD2 . 15 TRBV12-3/TRBV12-4
CASSRQVEPEQYF TGTGCCAGCAGTAGACAGGTCGAGCCCGAGCAGTACTTC TRBJ2-7 . once 13 TRBV28
CRASFPAGGSNEQFF TGCAGGGCTAGTTTTCCAGCGGGGGGATCAAATGAGCAGTTCTTC TRBJ2-1 TRBD2 . 15 TRBV20-1
CASSFRPGTGGYEQYF TGTGCCAGCAGTTTCCGACCAGGGACAGGGGGCTACGAGCAGTACTTC TRBJ2-7 TRBD1 . 16 TRBV6-6
CASSTGQGAGANVLTF TGTGCCAGCAGTACGGGACAGGGTGCTGGGGCCAACGTCCTGACTTTC TRBJ2-6 TRBD1 few 16 TRBV27
CASSYSVAGGFYEQYF TGTGCCAGCAGTTACTCCGTAGCGGGAGGGTTTTACGAGCAGTACTTC TRBJ2-7 TRBD2 . 16 TRBV6-2/TRBV6-3
CATSREAGNTEAFF TGTGCCACCAGCAGAGAGGCCGGTAACACTGAAGCTTTCTTT TRBJ1-1 . few 14 TRBV15
CASHDVADTQYF TGTGCCAGTCACGACGTCGCAGATACGCAGTATTTT TRBJ2-3 . . 12 TRBV28
CASSKGQSGLVDEQFF TGCGCCAGCAGCAAAGGACAGAGCGGACTTGTCGATGAGCAGTTCTTC TRBJ2-1 . few 16 TRBV5-1
CASSFQQGGYEQYF TGTGCCAGCAGTTTCCAACAGGGAGGCTACGAGCAGTACTTC TRBJ2-7 . . 14 TRBV12-3/TRBV12-4
CASSPGLAGPSYNEQFF TGTGCCAGCAGTCCGGGACTAGCGGGGCCATCCTACAATGAGCAGTTCTTC TRBJ2-1 TRBD2 . 17 TRBV27
CASNRGGLVDTQYF TGTGCCAGCAACCGCGGGGGGCTAGTAGATACGCAGTATTTT TRBJ2-3 TRBD2 . 14 TRBV6-1
CASSKGTGGQPQHF TGCGCCAGCAGTAAAGGGACAGGGGGTCAGCCCCAGCATTTT TRBJ1-5 TRBD1 . 14 TRBV5-1
CASSLALGSPSRETQYF TGTGCCAGCAGCTTGGCCTTGGGGAGTCCATCAAGAGAGACCCAGTACTTC TRBJ2-5 . . 17 TRBV5-6
CSAARPDFGNTEAFF TGCAGTGCAGCTAGACCAGATTTCGGGAACACTGAAGCTTTCTTT TRBJ1-1 . . 15 TRBV20-1
CASSLFGVEPREQYF TGTGCCAGCAGCTTATTCGGGGTGGAGCCCCGGGAGCAGTACTTC TRBJ2-7 . many 15 TRBV7-9
CASSPRVAGGGGEQFF TGTGCCAGCAGCCCCCGGGTAGCGGGAGGGGGTGGTGAGCAGTTCTTC TRBJ2-1 TRBD2 . 16 TRBV9
CASSYQGLGNSPLHF TGTGCCAGCAGCTACCAGGGGTTGGGAAATTCACCCCTCCACTTT TRBJ1-6 . once 15 TRBV3-1
CASRPPGRPRSYNEQFF TGTGCCAGCAGGCCCCCGGGACGCCCGAGGAGCTACAATGAGCAGTTCTTC TRBJ2-1 . few 17 TRBV12-3/TRBV12-4
CASSDITGTWYEQYF TGCGCCAGCAGCGATATAACCGGGACGTGGTACGAGCAGTACTTC TRBJ2-7 . . 15 TRBV5-1
CSANPGGITDTQYF TGCAGTGCGAATCCGGGGGGGATCACAGATACGCAGTATTTT TRBJ2-3 TRBD2 . 14 TRBV20-1
CSARDFRTQPQETQYF TGCAGTGCTAGAGATTTTAGAACCCAACCGCAAGAGACCCAGTACTTC TRBJ2-5 . many 16 TRBV20-1
CASSVGVHYEQYF TGTGCCAGCAGCGTAGGTGTCCACTACGAGCAGTACTTC TRBJ2-7 . . 13 TRBV9
CASSRGTNTGELFF TGTGCCAGCAGTCGAGGGACTAACACCGGGGAGCTGTTTTTT TRBJ2-2 . few 14 TRBV28
CSASVGLDLREQFF TGCAGTGCTAGTGTGGGACTAGATCTTCGGGAGCAGTTCTTC TRBJ2-1 TRBD2 . 14 TRBV20-1
CSAGGPSDQPQHF TGCAGTGCCGGGGGACCGTCGGATCAGCCCCAGCATTTT TRBJ1-5 . . 13 TRBV20-1
CASSLAVSGGTDTQYF TGTGCCAGCAGCTTAGCGGTTAGCGGGGGCACAGATACGCAGTATTTT TRBJ2-3 TRBD2 . 16 TRBV7-2
CASSLAQRNTEAFF TGCGCCAGCAGCTTGGCTCAGAGGAACACTGAAGCTTTCTTT TRBJ1-1 . . 14 TRBV5-1
CASRVSYEQYF TGTGCCAGCAGGGTCTCCTACGAGCAGTACTTC TRBJ2-7 . many 11 TRBV2
CASSVPQGLNEQFF TGTGCCAGCAGTGTGCCACAGGGGCTCAATGAGCAGTTCTTC TRBJ2-1 TRBD1 few 14 TRBV6-1
CASSPGQVAYNEQFF TGTGCCAGCAGCCCAGGACAGGTCGCCTACAATGAGCAGTTCTTC TRBJ2-1 TRBD1 . 15 TRBV7-9
CASSLGVGLGGSGGANVLTF TGTGCCAGCAGCTTAGGAGTGGGCTTAGGGGGATCGGGAGGGGCCAACGTCCTGACTTTC TRBJ2-6 . many 20 TRBV7-8
CASSTSGYPYEQYF TGTGCCAGCAGTACTAGCGGGTACCCCTACGAGCAGTACTTC TRBJ2-7 TRBD2 . 14 TRBV6-5
CASSWGRPTDTQYF TGCGCCAGCAGCTGGGGACGGCCCACAGATACGCAGTATTTT TRBJ2-3 . . 14 TRBV5-1
CSASSGYGYSQETQYF TGCAGTGCTAGTTCTGGTTATGGTTACAGTCAAGAGACCCAGTACTTC TRBJ2-5 . . 16 TRBV20-1
CASSLVGMGNQPQHF TGTGCCAGCAGTCTAGTAGGGATGGGAAATCAGCCCCAGCATTTT TRBJ1-5 . . 15 TRBV27
CASNQDPGSGSIDEQYF TGTGCCAGCAACCAAGATCCAGGGAGCGGGAGTATCGACGAGCAGTACTTC TRBJ2-7 TRBD2 . 17 TRBV14
CSVGPTGGDYGYTF TGCAGCGTTGGTCCTACAGGGGGCGACTATGGCTACACCTTC TRBJ1-2 TRBD1 few 14 TRBV29-1
CASRETSGRFTDTQYF TGTGCCAGTAGAGAGACTAGCGGGAGATTCACAGATACGCAGTATTTT TRBJ2-3 TRBD2 . 16 TRBV19
CASSVEEGTFNEQFF TGTGCCAGCAGCGTAGAGGAGGGTACTTTCAATGAGCAGTTCTTC TRBJ2-1 . . 15 TRBV9
CSARDLDRNQPQHF TGCAGTGCTAGAGACCTGGACCGCAATCAGCCCCAGCATTTT TRBJ1-5 . few 14 TRBV20-1
CASSFPFTETQYF TGTGCCAGCAGCTTCCCCTTTACCGAGACCCAGTACTTC TRBJ2-5 . . 13 TRBV11-2
CASSLPGGPLHF TGTGCCAGCAGTTTGCCGGGAGGCCCACTCCACTTT TRBJ1-6 . few 12 TRBV12-3/TRBV12-4
CASSESGQPQYF TGCGCCAGCAGTGAGTCGGGACAGCCACAGTACTTC TRBJ2-7 TRBD1 . 12 TRBV10-1
CSARTPGKAVYEQYF TGCAGTGCTAGAACCCCCGGGAAGGCAGTCTACGAGCAGTACTTC TRBJ2-7 . . 15 TRBV20-1
CASSKFSGGVYNEQFF TGTGCCAGCAGTAAATTTAGCGGGGGGGTTTACAATGAGCAGTTCTTC TRBJ2-1 TRBD2 . 16 TRBV27
CASSKLAGEHNEQFF TGTGCCAGCAGCAAACTAGCGGGAGAGCACAATGAGCAGTTCTTC TRBJ2-1 . few 15 TRBV21-1
CASSNPRGAVETQYF TGTGCCAGCTCCAACCCCCGGGGGGCGGTGGAGACCCAGTACTTC TRBJ2-5 . . 15 TRBV7-9
CSASRGGAGTDTQYF TGCAGTGCTAGCCGCGGGGGGGCGGGCACAGATACGCAGTATTTT TRBJ2-3 TRBD2 once 15 TRBV20-1
CSVEAPPGQNIYEQYF TGCAGCGTTGAGGCCCCCCCCGGACAGAATATCTATGAGCAGTACTTC TRBJ2-5 . . 16 TRBV29-1
CACSVEDRGTEAFF TGTGCCTGCAGCGTAGAAGACAGAGGGACTGAAGCTTTCTTT TRBJ1-1 . . 14 TRBV9
CSVSTSGSPVYEQYF TGCAGTGTTTCAACTAGCGGGAGTCCGGTATACGAGCAGTACTTC TRBJ2-7 TRBD2 few 15 TRBV20-1
CSDGLAGSYEQYF TGCAGCGACGGACTAGCGGGCTCCTACGAGCAGTACTTC TRBJ2-7 TRBD2 many 13 TRBV20-1
CASSVGDGRLTDTQYF TGTGCCAGCAGCGTAGGGGATGGGCGACTTACAGATACGCAGTATTTT TRBJ2-3 . . 16 TRBV9
CASSSNMGQSYNEQFF TGTGCCAGCAGCTCGAATATGGGACAGAGCTACAATGAGCAGTTCTTC TRBJ2-1 TRBD1 . 16 TRBV13